A selection of T cell receptor beta chains follows, all from one sample in a study of T cell responses to AZD1222 COVID-19 vaccine. The protocol was immunoSEQ multiplex PCR, while the TCRdb copy is restricted to in-frame clones and leaves out a portion. The sample includes 100,000 to 150,000 clones, roughly 85% of them seen just once. The material was peripheral blood, obtained 28 days after the second dose of the MenACWY control vaccine. The receptor source for this set is an adult who received the MenACWY meningococcal vaccine as a control. The CDR3 runs from the conserved cysteine through the conserved F or W. D genes are given only for firm matches. Not every row has a clone size; where given, it reads once, few, many or a size class.

>-|TRBJ1-5|TRBV5-6|-
TGTGCCAGCAGCTTTTTACACGATCAGCCCCAGCATTTT
CASSFLHDQPQHF
>-|TRBJ2-2|TRBV7-9|-
TGTGCCAGCAGGTCCACAGGGTCTGCCGGGGAGCTGTTTTTT
CASRSTGSAGELFF
>once|TRBJ2-3|TRBV12-3/TRBV12-4|TRBD2
TGTGCCAGCAGTTTTCGGGGGGCAGATACGCAGTATTTT
CASSFRGADTQYF
>-|TRBJ1-6|TRBV7-2|-
TGTGCCAGCAGCTTAGCAGTAAATTCACCCCTCCACTTT
CASSLAVNSPLHF
>-|TRBJ1-2|TRBV5-6|TRBD1
TGTGCCAGCAGCCCAAACAGGGGACGGGGCTACACCTTC
CASSPNRGRGYTF
>-|TRBJ2-6|TRBV5-1|-
TGCGCCAGCAAGGACTCTGGGGCCAACGTCCTGACTTTC
CASKDSGANVLTF
>few|TRBJ2-3|TRBV10-3|-
TGTGCCATCAGTGAGTCAGGGTCAGGGAACACAGATACGCAGTATTTT
CAISESGSGNTDTQYF
>-|TRBJ1-2|TRBV20-1|-
TGCAGTGCTCCCCCCGAGGACACCTTC
CSAPPEDTF
>-|TRBJ1-6|TRBV30|TRBD1
TGTGCCTGGAGGACAGGGGTCGGGTCACCCCTCCACTTT
CAWRTGVGSPLHF
>-|TRBJ2-5|TRBV11-2|-
TGTGCCAGCAGCTCGTTAAGGCCTGGGGAGACCCAGTACTTC
CASSSLRPGETQYF
>-|TRBJ1-5|TRBV19|-
TGTGCCAGTAGTACGTACAATCAGCCCCAGCATTTT
CASSTYNQPQHF
>-|TRBJ1-3|TRBV15|-
TGTGCCACCAGCAGTCGGGAGAGTCACTCTGGAAACACCATATATTTT
CATSSRESHSGNTIYF
>-|TRBJ2-2|TRBV18|TRBD1
TGTGCCAGCTCACCTGACAGGGGACTCGGCACCGGGGAGCTGTTTTTT
CASSPDRGLGTGELFF
>once|TRBJ1-2|TRBV21-1|-
TGTGCCAGCAGCCAATCGCTAGGGCAGTTTAACTATGGCTACACCTTC
CASSQSLGQFNYGYTF
>-|TRBJ1-5|TRBV28|-
TGTGCCACCCAGTTTGTACAGGCGGGCAATCAGCCCCAGCATTTT
CATQFVQAGNQPQHF
>-|TRBJ2-2|TRBV19|TRBD2
TGTGCCAGTAGCACCCCCGGCGGGGGGAACACCGGGGAGCTGTTTTTT
CASSTPGGGNTGELFF
>once|TRBJ2-1|TRBV2|TRBD1
TGTGCCAGCAGTGAACTTGGACAGGGTAGTTTCTACAATGAGCAGTTCTTC
CASSELGQGSFYNEQFF